A single T cell receptor beta chain is shown here with its context. Its target is not known. Every individual TCR cDNA molecule carried its own unique molecular identifier, which allowed correction of PCR and sequencing errors. TCRdb fed the 5' RACE reads into MiXCR, producing one record per CDR3 protein. This table holds more than 65,000 distinct CDR3 sequences, around 7.3% found once. Time point: sample taken at primary tumor resection. The cohort: 70 to 85 early-stage, untreated non-small cell lung cancer patients. This sample was included in a study of spatial heterogeneity in lung cancer. Study-wide points: Ubiquitous expanded tumor TCRs appeared in blood more at resection than follow-up.

V was clipped by 0 bases and J by 5 bases, with 7 bases between them. This CDR3 is 13 amino acids long. Germline CDR1 is SGHAT and CDR2 is FQNNGV. This clonotype was sampled from a male donor with early-stage non-small cell lung cancer. This chain connects TRBV11-2 to TRBJ1-2; D may be TRBD1 (5 bases). Sequenced material: PBMCs, taken at surgery. CDR3 coding DNA: TGTGCCAGCAGCTTAGATGCAGGGTATGGCTACACCTTC. Amino acids: CASSLDAGYGYTF.